The 2 T cell receptor beta chains presented below share a single source sample, sequenced in a study of blood T cell repertoires in COVID-19. Measured with immunoSEQ multiplex PCR; TCRdb has only the in-frame clones, and not every one. Of 190,000 or so clones listed, roughly 84% are singletons. The source material was PBMCs or T cells enriched from blood (not recorded which). These receptors all come from a man aged 40-50 years who had recovered from COVID-19.

The CDR3 reads CASSKGQGETEAFF. CDR3 nucleotide sequence: TGTGCCAGCAGCAAGGGACAGGGAGAGACTGAAGCTTTCTTT. The genes are TRBV7-2 and TRBJ1-1, with 9 bases fitting TRBD1. The germline V gene encodes CDR1 SGHTA and CDR2 FQGNSA. The V and J ends lost 5 bases and 5 bases, in that order; junction bases with no gene match: 6. This CDR3 has 14 residues.

The rearrangement uses TRBV11-2 and TRBJ2-5; TRBD1 agrees at 7 bases. Trimming at V came to 3 bases and at J to 4 bases, leaving 8 bases not matched to a gene. CDR3 length: 15 residues. Germline V gene lookup returns CDR1 SGHAT and CDR2 FQNNGV. CDR3 amino acids: CASSFRGRGLETQYF. DNA of the CDR3: TGTGCCAGCAGCTTCCGGGGAAGGGGGCTAGAGACCCAGTACTTC.